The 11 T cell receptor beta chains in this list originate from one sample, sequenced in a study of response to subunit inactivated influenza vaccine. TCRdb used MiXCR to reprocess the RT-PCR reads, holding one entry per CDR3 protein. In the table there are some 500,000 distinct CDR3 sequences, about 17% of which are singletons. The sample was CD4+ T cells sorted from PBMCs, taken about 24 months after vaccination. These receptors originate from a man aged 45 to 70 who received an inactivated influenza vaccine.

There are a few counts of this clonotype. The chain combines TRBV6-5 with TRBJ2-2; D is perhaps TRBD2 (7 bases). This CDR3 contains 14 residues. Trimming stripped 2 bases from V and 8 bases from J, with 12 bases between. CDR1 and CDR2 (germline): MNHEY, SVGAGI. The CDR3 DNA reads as TGTGCCAGCAGTTACATCCGGGGGGCGGGGGAGCTGTTTTTT. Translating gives CASSYIRGAGELFF.

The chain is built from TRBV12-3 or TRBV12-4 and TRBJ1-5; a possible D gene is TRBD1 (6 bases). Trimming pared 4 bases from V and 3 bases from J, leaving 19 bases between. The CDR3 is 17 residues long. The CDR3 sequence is CASSSGARGGINQPQHF. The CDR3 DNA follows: TGTGCCAGCAGTTCAGGCGCCCGAGGGGGGATCAATCAGCCCCAGCATTTT.

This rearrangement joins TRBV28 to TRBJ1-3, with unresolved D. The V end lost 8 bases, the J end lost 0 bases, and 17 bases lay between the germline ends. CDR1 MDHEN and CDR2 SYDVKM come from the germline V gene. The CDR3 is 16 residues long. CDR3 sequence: CASVGQASDSGNTIYF. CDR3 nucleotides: TGTGCCAGCGTCGGGCAGGCGTCCGACTCTGGAAACACCATATATTTT.

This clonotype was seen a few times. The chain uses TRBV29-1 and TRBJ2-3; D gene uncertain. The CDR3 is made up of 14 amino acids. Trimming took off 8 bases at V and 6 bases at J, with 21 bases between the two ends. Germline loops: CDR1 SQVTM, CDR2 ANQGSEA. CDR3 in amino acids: CSPGKTRQADTQYF. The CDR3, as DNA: TGCAGCCCCGGTAAGACCCGGCAGGCGGATACGCAGTATTTT.

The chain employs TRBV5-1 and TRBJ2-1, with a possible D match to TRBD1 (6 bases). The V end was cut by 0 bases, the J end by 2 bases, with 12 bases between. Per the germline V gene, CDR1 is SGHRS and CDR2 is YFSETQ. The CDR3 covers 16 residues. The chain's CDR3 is CASSLGGRGTYNEQFF. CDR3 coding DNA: TGCGCCAGCAGCTTGGGGGGCAGGGGCACCTACAATGAGCAGTTCTTC.

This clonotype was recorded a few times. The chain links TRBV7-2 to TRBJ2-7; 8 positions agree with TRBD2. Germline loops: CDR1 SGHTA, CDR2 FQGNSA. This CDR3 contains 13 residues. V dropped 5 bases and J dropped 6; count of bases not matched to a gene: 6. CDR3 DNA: TGTGCCAGCAGCACGGGGGGGACTCCCGAGCAGTACTTC. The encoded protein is CASSTGGTPEQYF.

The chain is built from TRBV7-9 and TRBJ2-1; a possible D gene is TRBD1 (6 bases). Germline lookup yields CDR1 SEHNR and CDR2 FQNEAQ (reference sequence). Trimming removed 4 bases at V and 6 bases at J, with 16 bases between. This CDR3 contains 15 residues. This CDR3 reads CASSSRQVSRNEQFF. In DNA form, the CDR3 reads TGTGCCAGCAGCTCCCGACAGGTGTCTCGCAATGAGCAGTTCTTC.

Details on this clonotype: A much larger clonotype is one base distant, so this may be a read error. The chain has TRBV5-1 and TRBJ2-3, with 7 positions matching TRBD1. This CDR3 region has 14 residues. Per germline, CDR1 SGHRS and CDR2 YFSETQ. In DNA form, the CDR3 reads TGCACCAGCAGCTTAGGAACAGGGGAAGATACGCAGTATTTT. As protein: CTSSLGTGEDTQYF.

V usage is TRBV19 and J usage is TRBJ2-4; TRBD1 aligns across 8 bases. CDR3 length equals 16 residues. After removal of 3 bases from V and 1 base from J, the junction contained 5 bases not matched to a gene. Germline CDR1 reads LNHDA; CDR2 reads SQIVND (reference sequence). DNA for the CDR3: TGTGCCAGTAGTATCCAGGGGGCGGGGGCCAAAAACATTCAGTACTTC. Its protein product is CASSIQGAGAKNIQYF.

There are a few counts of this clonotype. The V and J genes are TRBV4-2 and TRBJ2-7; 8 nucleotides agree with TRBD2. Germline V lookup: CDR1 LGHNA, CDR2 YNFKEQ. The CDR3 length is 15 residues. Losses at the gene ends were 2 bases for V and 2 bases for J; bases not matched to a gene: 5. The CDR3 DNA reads TGTGCCAGCAGCCAATCGACTAGCGAAGCCTACGAGCAGTACTTC. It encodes CASSQSTSEAYEQYF.

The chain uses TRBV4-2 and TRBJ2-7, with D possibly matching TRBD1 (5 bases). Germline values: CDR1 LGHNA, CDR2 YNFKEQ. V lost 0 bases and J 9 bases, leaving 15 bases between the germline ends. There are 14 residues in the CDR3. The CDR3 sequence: CASSQDRLGAPQYF. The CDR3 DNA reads TGTGCCAGCAGCCAAGATCGCCTAGGGGCTCCGCAGTACTTC.